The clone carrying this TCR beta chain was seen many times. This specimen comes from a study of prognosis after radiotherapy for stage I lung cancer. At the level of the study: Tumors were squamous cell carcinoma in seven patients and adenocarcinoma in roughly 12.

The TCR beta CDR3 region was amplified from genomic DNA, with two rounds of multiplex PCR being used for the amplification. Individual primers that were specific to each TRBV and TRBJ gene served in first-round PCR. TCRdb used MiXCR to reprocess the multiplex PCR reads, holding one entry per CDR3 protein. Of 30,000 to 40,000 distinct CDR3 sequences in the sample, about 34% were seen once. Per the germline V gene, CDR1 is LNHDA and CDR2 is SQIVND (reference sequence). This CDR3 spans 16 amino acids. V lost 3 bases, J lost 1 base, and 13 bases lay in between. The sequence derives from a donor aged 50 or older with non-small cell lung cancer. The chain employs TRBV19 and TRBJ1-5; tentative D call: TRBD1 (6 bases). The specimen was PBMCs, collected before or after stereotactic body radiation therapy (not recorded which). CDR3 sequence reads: CASSIVGGRSNQPQHF. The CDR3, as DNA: TGTGCCAGTAGTATTGTAGGGGGTAGGAGCAATCAGCCCCAGCATTTT.